Listed here is a single T cell receptor (beta chain). The clone's antigen remains unknown. No base qualities exist here, and no much larger clone lies one base off it. The data were obtained in a study of tumour-infiltrating T cells in Burkitt lymphoma (dated by TCRdb to the early 2020s). Regarding the research as a whole: All epidemiological subtypes of Burkitt lymphoma were represented among the roughly 82 patients who made up the cohort. When TCR repertoire data were correlated with clinical outcome, productive clonality turned out to predict both overall and progression-free survival, independent of established prognosticators, age at diagnosis among them. What the work shows at the level of the full study, not this receptor alone: Several public clonotypes shared across numerous Burkitt lymphoma patients were found, and shared tumour neoantigen selection absent from diffuse large B-cell lymphoma was thereby suggested.

Libraries were prepared through the immunoSEQ multiplex PCR assay. TCRdb holds this immuneACCESS table with in-frame rearrangements only. Some clones are missing; in checked studies, unresolved V genes explain under half, and the rest has no known cause. For this sample there are around 45,000 clones; around a third appear just once. The top ten clones comprise over 2.5% of the sample. The CDR3, from cysteine to phenylalanine, totals 15 residues. Only CDR3 DNA remains: 45 bases, in frame from the first base. Trimming removed 4 bases from V and 4 bases from J; the gene matches leave 6 bases unexplained. Taken from the germline V gene (reference sequence), the CDR1 and CDR2 loops are SGHNT and YYREEE.

The sequence was obtained from a human donor with Burkitt lymphoma. The rearrangement combines TRBV5-4 with TRBJ1-3, and 9 bases in between align with TRBD1. Sequencing was performed on tumor tissue. The sequenced DNA is TGTGCCAGCAGCATTGGGACAGGGCTAGGAAACACCATATATTTT. Its protein is CASSIGTGLGNTIYF. Beyond the CDR3, the reference TRBV5-4 and TRBJ1-3 genes provide the residues; the full variable domain reads: ETGVTQSPTHLIKTRGQQVTLRCSSQSGHNTVSWYQQALGQGPQFIFQYYREEENGRGNFPPRFSGLQFPNYSSELNVNALELDDSALYLCASSIGTGLGNTIYFGEGSWLTVV.